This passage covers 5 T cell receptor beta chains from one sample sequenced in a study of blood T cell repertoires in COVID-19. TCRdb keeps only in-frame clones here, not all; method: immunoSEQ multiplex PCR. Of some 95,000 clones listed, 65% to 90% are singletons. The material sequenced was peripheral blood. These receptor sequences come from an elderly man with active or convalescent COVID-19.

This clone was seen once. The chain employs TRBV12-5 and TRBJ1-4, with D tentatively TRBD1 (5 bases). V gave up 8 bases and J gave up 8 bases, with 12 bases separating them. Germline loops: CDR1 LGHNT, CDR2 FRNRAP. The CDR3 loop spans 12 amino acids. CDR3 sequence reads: CASWGVGEKLFF. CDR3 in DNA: TGTGCTAGTTGGGGGGTCGGCGAAAAACTGTTTTTT.

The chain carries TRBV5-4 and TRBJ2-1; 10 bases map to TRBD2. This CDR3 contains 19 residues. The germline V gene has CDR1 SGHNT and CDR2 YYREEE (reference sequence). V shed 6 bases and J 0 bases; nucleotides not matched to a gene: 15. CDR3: CASTLRLTSGFSSYNEQFF. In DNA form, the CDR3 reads TGTGCCAGCACCCTTCGGTTGACTAGCGGGTTCTCCTCCTACAATGAGCAGTTCTTC.

The CDR3: CASSEAPGGAYEQYF. The CDR3 DNA is TGTGCCAGCAGTGAAGCTCCAGGGGGCGCCTACGAGCAGTACTTC. The rearrangement joins TRBV2 to TRBJ2-7; 8 nucleotides match TRBD1. The CDR3 runs to 15 residues. After removal of 0 bases from V and 2 bases from J, the junction contained 3 bases not matched to a gene. Germline assignment: CDR1 SNHLY and CDR2 FYNNEI.

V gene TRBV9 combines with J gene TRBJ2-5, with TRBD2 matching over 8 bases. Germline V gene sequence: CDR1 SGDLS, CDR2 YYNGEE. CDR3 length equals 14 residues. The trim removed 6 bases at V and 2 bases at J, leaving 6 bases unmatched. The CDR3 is CASNRAGGQETQYF. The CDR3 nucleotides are TGTGCCAGCAATCGGGCGGGAGGACAAGAGACCCAGTACTTC. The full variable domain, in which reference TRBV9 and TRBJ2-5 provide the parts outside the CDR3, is DSGVTQTPKHLITATGQRVTLRCSPRSGDLSVYWYQQSLDQGLQFLIQYYNGEERAKGNILERFSAQQFPDLHSELNLSSLELGDSALYFCASNRAGGQETQYFGPGTRLLVL.

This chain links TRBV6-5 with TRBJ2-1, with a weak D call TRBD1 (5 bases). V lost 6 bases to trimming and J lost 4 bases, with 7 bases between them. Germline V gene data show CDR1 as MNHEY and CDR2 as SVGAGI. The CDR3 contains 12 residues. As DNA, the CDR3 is TGTGCCAGCAGCCAGGGTTACAATGAGCAGTTCTTC. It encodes CASSQGYNEQFF.